The next 5 T cell receptor beta chains were all read from a single sample in a study of beta chain features in type 1 diabetes. The study, taken as a whole, reports: Among all four CD4+ subsets, Type 1 diabetes patients had TCRB CDR3s that were moderately but significantly shorter.

These receptors' antigens are unknown. Expressed TCRB transcripts got sequenced, as all isolated RNA was reverse transcribed. Profiled with immunoSEQ multiplex PCR; TCRdb holds only in-frame clones, not every one. There are around 150,000 clones in the sample; around 8.4% occur only once, and more than 0.5% lies in the top ten. The specimen was central memory CD4+ T cells from blood. These receptor sequences come from a woman between 18 and 29 years old with type 1 diabetes.

The rearrangement joins TRBV11-2 to TRBJ2-5, with D possibly being TRBD1 (7 bases). This CDR3 region has 18 residues. Germline V gene lookup returns CDR1 SGHAT and CDR2 FQNNGV. V lost 0 bases to trimming and J lost 2 bases, with 19 bases between them. The CDR3 here is CASSLEGQTSMAQETQYF. CDR3 bases: TGTGCCAGCAGCTTAGAGGGACAGACTAGTATGGCGCAAGAGACCCAGTACTTC.

CDR3 region: CASSRSPGQGARGYTF. In DNA, the CDR3 is TGCGCCAGCAGCCGGTCGCCGGGACAGGGGGCGCGTGGCTACACCTTC. The chain employs TRBV4-3 and TRBJ1-2; TRBD1 aligns across 12 bases. Germline V gene sequence: CDR1 LGHNA, CDR2 YSLEER. The CDR3 runs to 16 residues. V lost 4 bases to trimming and J lost 7 bases; unmatched junction nucleotides: 10.

This chain links TRBV4-1 with TRBJ2-2, with TRBD1 matching over 7 bases. Germline V gene sequence: CDR1 MGHRA, CDR2 YSYEKL. The CDR3 extends over 16 amino acids. V was pared by 5 bases and J by 6 bases, with 12 bases of the junction left unmatched. CDR3 bases: TGCGCCAGCAGCGGCCCCGCCGTCGACAGGGCCGGGGAGCTGTTTTTT. Protein: CASSGPAVDRAGELFF.

The chain couples TRBV4-1 to TRBJ2-7, with D tentatively TRBD1 (7 bases). V shed 0 bases and J shed 4 bases, with 13 bases lying between them. The CDR3 has 15 amino acids. Looked up from germline, CDR1 is MGHRA and CDR2 is YSYEKL. The CDR3 DNA is TGCGCCAGCAGCCAAGAAGGGCAGGGGGGTTACGAGCAGTACTTC. Its protein product is CASSQEGQGGYEQYF.

This clone was seen more than once but under ten times. This rearrangement joins TRBV18 to TRBJ2-7; D unclear. Germline V gene lookup returns CDR1 KGHSH and CDR2 LQKENI. CDR3 length equals 14 residues. V was trimmed by 3 bases and J by 0 bases, leaving 9 bases between them. The CDR3 DNA is TGTGCCAGCTCACCTGGCCACAGCTCCTACGAGCAGTACTTC. Translation gives CASSPGHSSYEQYF.